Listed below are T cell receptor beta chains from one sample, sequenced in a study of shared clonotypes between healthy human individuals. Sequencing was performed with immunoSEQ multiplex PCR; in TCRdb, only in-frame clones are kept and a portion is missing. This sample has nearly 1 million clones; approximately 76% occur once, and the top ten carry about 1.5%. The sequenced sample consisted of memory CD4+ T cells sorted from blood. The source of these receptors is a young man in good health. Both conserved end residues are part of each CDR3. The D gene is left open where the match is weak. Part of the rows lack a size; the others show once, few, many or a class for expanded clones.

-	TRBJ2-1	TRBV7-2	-	TGTGCCAGCAGCGTACCGGGTGAGCAGTTCTTC	CASSVPGEQFF
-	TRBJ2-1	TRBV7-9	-	TGTGCCAGCAGCTTAGGCCCAGGGAATCCGCCTTACAATGAGCAGTTCTTC	CASSLGPGNPPYNEQFF
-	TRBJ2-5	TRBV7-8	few	TGTGCCAGCAGCTTATATCTGCAAGAGACCCAGTACTTC	CASSLYLQETQYF
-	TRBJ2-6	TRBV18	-	TGTGCCAGCTCACCGTCGCCCATCTCTGGGGCCAACGTCCTGACTTTC	CASSPSPISGANVLTF
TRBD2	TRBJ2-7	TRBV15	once	TGTGCCACCAGCCTCGGGGGGGCCTCCTACGAGCAGTACTTC	CATSLGGASYEQYF
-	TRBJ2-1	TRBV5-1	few	TGCGCCAGCAGCTTAGGAGAAGTCAATGAGCAGTTCTTC	CASSLGEVNEQFF
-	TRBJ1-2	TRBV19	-	TGTGCCAGCAGGATCGGGCACGTCGCTTTTGGCTACACCTTC	CASRIGHVAFGYTF
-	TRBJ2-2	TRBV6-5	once	TGTGCCAGCAGGCTGACAGGGAACACCGGGGAGCTGTTTTTT	CASRLTGNTGELFF
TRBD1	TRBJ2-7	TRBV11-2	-	TGTGCCACTAGAGGGCCTGGGCCTTGGCAGGGGGCCGGCGAGCAGTACTTC	CATRGPGPWQGAGEQYF
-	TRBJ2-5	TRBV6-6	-	TGTGCCAGCAGTTCACGGACAGAGGGACAGACCCAGTACTTC	CASSSRTEGQTQYF
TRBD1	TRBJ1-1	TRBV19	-	TGTGCCAGTAGTATCAGACAGGGCGAAGCTTTCTTT	CASSIRQGEAFF
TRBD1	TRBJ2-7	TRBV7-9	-	TGTGCCAGCAGCCCCCTAACAGGGGGTACGCGCGAGCAGTACTTC	CASSPLTGGTREQYF
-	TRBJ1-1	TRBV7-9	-	TGTGCCAGCAGCTGGCCGGACAGTAGCACTGAAGCTTTCTTT	CASSWPDSSTEAFF
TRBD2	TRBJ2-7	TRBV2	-	TGTGCCAGCGGGCAGGAGAGCGGGAGATTTGGCGAGCAGTACTTC	CASGQESGRFGEQYF
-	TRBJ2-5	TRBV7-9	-	TGTGCCAGCAGCTTAGCGACGGGGCGCCAAGAGACCCAGTACTTC	CASSLATGRQETQYF
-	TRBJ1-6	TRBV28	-	TGTGCCAGCAGTTTGACAGGAGCCCTCCACTTT	CASSLTGALHF
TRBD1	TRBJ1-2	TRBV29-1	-	TGCAGCGTTGAGAGGGGGCGCGGCTATGGCTACACCTTC	CSVERGRGYGYTF
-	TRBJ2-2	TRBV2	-	TGTGCCAGCGTACCCGGAGTCAAGGGCGGGGAGCTGTTTTTT	CASVPGVKGGELFF
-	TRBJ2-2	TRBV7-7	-	TGTGCTAGCAGCTTAGACGGGAACACCGGGGAGCTGTTTTTT	CASSLDGNTGELFF
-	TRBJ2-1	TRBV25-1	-	TGTGCCAGCGTCATAGTAGATGAGCAGTTCTTC	CASVIVDEQFF
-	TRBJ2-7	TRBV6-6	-	TGTGCCAGCAGCCCTCTGTACGAGCAGTACTTC	CASSPLYEQYF
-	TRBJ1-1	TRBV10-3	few	TGTGCCATCAGAGGGGACCGGGGACTGAACACTGAAGCTTTCTTT	CAIRGDRGLNTEAFF